This T cell receptor beta chain is drawn from a study of a mutant IDH1 vaccine in newly diagnosed glioma. Study outcomes and limitations: With respect to changes in top peripheral T cell clonotypes, pseudoprogression seemed unrelated.

As regards this clone: Its specificity is not known.

Only in-frame clones appear in the TCRdb table, and some are missing; sequencing was by immunoSEQ multiplex PCR. Of almost 30,000 clones detected, roughly 90% appear once; the ten largest clones hold about 3.6%. Time point in this sample: week 5, during vaccination. Doses consisted of 300 ug of mutant IDH1 20-mer peptide each, paired with topical imiquimod. The V and J ends lost 0 bases and 4 bases, in that order; junction bases with no gene match: 3. CDR3 length: 14 amino acids. Per germline, CDR1 SGHDT and CDR2 YYEEEE. The clonotype comes from a woman aged 40 to 55 with glioma. Some clones in this sample may be carry-over from other donors' samples. The chain is built from TRBV5-6 and TRBJ1-1, with 7 positions matching TRBD1. Specimen: peripheral blood mononuclear cells (PBMCs), collected from a glioma patient whose treatment included an IDH1 peptide vaccine. The CDR3 region has the DNA TGTGCCAGCAGCTTGGGACAGGGCAGCACTGAAGCTTTCTTT. This encodes CASSLGQGSTEAFF.